This T cell receptor beta chain was found in a study of T cells in Graves' hyperthyroidism and ophthalmopathy. Study as a whole: Peripheral blood collection took place at initial diagnosis, before any treatment. Findings of the study overall: By a 13 V-J model, ophthalmopathy was set apart from stable hyperthyroidism.

Details on this clonotype: Antigen unknown. A read error is possible here, since a much larger clone lies one base away.

RNA transcripts were the template for amplifying TCR beta CDR3 regions. Using the HTBI primer set, a first-round RT-PCR was run on the TCR CDR3. MiXCR was run by TCRdb on the multiplex PCR reads, yielding one entry per CDR3 protein. This sample carries approximately 400,000 distinct CDR3 sequences, less than 20% of them seen once, and the ten largest clones take roughly two fifths. The CDR3 loop spans 12 amino acids. CDR1 is MNHEY, CDR2 SVGEGT, per germline. Exclusion criteria comprised uncontrolled infection, other autoimmune disease, pregnancy or lactation. The receptor's source is a man aged 18 to 30 with Graves' ophthalmopathy. This chain links TRBV6-2 or TRBV6-3 with TRBJ2-5; possible D gene TRBD2, 5 bases. Sequenced: blood. CDR3 bases: TGTGCCACCGGACTTGGTGGGGAGACCCAGCACTTC. This codes for CATGLGGETQHF.